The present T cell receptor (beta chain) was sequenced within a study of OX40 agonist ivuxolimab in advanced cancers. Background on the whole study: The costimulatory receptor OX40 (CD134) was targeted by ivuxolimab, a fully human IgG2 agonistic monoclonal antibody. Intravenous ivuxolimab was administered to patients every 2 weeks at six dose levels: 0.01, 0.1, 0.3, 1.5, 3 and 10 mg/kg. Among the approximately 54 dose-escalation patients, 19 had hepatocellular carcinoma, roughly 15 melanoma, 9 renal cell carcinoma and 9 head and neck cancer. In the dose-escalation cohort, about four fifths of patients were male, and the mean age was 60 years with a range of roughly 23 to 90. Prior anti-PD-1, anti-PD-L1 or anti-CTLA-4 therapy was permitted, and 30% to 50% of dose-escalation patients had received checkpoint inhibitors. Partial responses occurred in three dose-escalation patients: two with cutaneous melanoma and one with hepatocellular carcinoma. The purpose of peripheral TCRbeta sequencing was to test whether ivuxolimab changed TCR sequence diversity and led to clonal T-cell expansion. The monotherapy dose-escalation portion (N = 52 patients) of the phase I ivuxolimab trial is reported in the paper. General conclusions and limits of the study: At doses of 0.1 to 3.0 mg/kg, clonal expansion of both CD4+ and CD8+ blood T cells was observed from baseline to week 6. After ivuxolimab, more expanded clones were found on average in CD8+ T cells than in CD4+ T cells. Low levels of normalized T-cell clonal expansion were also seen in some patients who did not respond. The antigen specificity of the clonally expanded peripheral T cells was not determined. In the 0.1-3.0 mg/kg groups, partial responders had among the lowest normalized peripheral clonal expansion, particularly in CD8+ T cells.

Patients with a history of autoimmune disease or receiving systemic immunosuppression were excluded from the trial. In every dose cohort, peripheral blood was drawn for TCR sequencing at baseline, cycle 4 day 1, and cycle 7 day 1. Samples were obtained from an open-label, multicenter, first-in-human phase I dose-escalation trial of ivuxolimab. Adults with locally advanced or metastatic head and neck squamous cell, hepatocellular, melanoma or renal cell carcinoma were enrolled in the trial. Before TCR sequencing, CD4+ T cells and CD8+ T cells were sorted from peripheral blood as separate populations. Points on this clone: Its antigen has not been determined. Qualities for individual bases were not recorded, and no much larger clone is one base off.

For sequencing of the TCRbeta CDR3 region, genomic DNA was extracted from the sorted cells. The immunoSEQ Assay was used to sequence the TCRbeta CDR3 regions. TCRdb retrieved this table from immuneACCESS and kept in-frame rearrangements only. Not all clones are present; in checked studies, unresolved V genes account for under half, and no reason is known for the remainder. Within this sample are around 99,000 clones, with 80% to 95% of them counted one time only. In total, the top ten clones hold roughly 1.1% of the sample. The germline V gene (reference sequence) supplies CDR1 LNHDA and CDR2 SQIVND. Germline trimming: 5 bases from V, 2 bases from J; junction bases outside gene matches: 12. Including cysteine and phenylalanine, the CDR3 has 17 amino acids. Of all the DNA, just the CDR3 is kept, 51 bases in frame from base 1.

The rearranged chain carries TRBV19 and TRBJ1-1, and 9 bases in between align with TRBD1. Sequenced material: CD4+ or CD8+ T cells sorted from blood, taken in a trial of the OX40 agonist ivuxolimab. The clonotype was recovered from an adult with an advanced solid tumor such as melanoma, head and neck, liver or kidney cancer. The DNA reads TGTGCCAGTAGTCCGATAGGAACAGGGGGCCCAAACACTGAAGCTTTCTTT. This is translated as CASSPIGTGGPNTEAFF.